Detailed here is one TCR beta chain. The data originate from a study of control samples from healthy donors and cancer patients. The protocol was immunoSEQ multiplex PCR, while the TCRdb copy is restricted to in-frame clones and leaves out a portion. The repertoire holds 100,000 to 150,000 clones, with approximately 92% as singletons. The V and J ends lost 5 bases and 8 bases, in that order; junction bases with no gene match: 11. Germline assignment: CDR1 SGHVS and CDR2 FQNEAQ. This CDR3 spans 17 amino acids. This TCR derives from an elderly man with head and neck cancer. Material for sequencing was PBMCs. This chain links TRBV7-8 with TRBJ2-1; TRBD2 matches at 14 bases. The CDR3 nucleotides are TGTGCCAGCAGCCAGGGACTAGCGGGAGTCTTGAGGGATGAGCAGTTCTTC. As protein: CASSQGLAGVLRDEQFF.